The present T cell receptor (beta chain) was sequenced within a study of T cell clonotyping in hematopoietic cell transplantation. The wider study: Cytoreduction preceded collection of pretransplant recipient samples.

Details on this clone: Its antigen is not identified.

Documented time point: recipient sample about 28 days before transplant, after cytoreduction. Recipient blood drawn about 28 days pretransplant and days 30, 100, 180 after. Here immunoSEQ multiplex PCR was the method, and the copy in TCRdb shows in-frame clones only, minus some. The table lists 25,000 to 35,000 clones, roughly three quarters of them singletons. V lost 0 bases and J 2 bases, leaving 8 bases between the germline ends. The CDR3 has 15 residues. Germline CDR1 and CDR2: SGHNT and YYREEE (reference sequence). Study-level results: Graft donor and pretransplant recipient Inverse Simpson Index values predicted broader posttransplant TCR diversity.

The source is a man aged 50 to 59 with myelodysplastic syndrome. Some clones in this sample may be carry-over from other donors' samples. The chain joins TRBV5-4 to TRBJ2-2, with a weak D call TRBD2 (5 bases). The sample consisted of peripheral blood mononuclear cells, taken before stem cell transplant. The CDR3 sequence is CASSLVASNTGELFF. The CDR3 bases are TGTGCCAGCAGCTTGGTTGCTAGCAACACCGGGGAGCTGTTTTTT.